Below are 16 T cell receptor beta chains sequenced from a single sample in a study of shared clonotypes between healthy human individuals. Repertoires were generated with immunoSEQ multiplex PCR, while TCRdb's copy carries only in-frame clones and drops some. The sample holds about 2.3 million clones, 90% to 95% seen once. The sequenced sample was naive CD4+ T cells from PBMCs. The subset: CD45RA+ positively selected. Every receptor here comes from a man in his late teens or twenties in good health. Some clones in this sample may be carry-over from other donors' samples.

The chain has TRBV7-9 and TRBJ2-7; the D gene could be TRBD1 or TRBD2 (5 bases each). With 4 bases removed from V and 2 bases from J, the gap between germline ends came to 15 bases. The germline V gene has CDR1 SEHNR and CDR2 FQNEAQ (reference sequence). The CDR3 length is 15 residues. In nucleotides, the CDR3 is TGTGCCAGCAGCTCAGCCGGGGCCGTCACCTACGAGCAGTACTTC. Translation: CASSSAGAVTYEQYF.

V usage is TRBV9 and J usage is TRBJ1-2; no definite D call. Germline CDR1 and CDR2: SGDLS and YYNGEE. The CDR3 length is 15 residues. Trimming cost V 0 bases and J 8 bases, with 17 bases left between them. For the CDR3, the DNA is TGTGCCAGCAGCGTAGCGGGAGGAAATTCGGAAGGCTACACCTTC. It translates to CASSVAGGNSEGYTF.

The table lists this clone with a few counts. The chain is built from TRBV7-3 and TRBJ2-2; D gene uncertain. CDR1 is SGHTA, CDR2 FQGTGA, per germline. Trimming pared 4 bases from V and 4 bases from J, leaving 4 bases between. The CDR3 contains 12 residues. The CDR3 DNA follows: TGTGCCAGCAGCTCATTCACCGGGGAGCTGTTTTTT. It specifies CASSSFTGELFF.

Details on this clone: Other DNA variants within this sample encode the same CDR3. This chain uses TRBV25-1 with TRBJ2-7; D is undetermined. The germline V gene has CDR1 MGHDK and CDR2 SYGVNS. Trimming removed 4 bases at V and 3 bases at J, with 4 bases between. This CDR3 spans 11 amino acids. The DNA of the CDR3 is TGTGCCAGCAGTGCTTACTACGAGCAGTACTTC. It codes for CASSAYYEQYF.

V is TRBV28 and J is TRBJ2-7; D might be TRBD1 (6 bases). The germline gives CDR1 MDHEN, CDR2 SYDVKM. The length of the CDR3 is 15 residues. Trimming shortened V by 5 bases and J by 5 bases, and 19 bases separated the two germline ends. The DNA of the CDR3 is TGTGCCAGCAGTACTCAATCCAGGGGTTGGGACGAGCAGTACTTC. Its translation: CASSTQSRGWDEQYF.

The chain carries TRBV5-1 and TRBJ2-7; 14 bases align to TRBD2. Germline trimming cut 4 bases from V and 3 bases from J; bases unmatched to any gene: 9. Germline assignment: CDR1 SGHRS and CDR2 YFSETQ. The CDR3 runs 17 residues. The CDR3 spells CASSPGLAGAGSYEQYF. DNA for the CDR3: TGCGCCAGCAGCCCGGGACTAGCGGGAGCAGGAAGCTACGAGCAGTACTTC.

The chain links TRBV7-2 to TRBJ2-3, with a possible D match to TRBD2 (5 bases). This CDR3 is 13 amino acids long. Looked up from germline, CDR1 is SGHTA and CDR2 is FQGNSA. V was cut by 10 bases and J by 1 base, with 12 bases left in between. CDR3 region: CATGLFGTDTQYF. The CDR3 nucleotides read TGTGCCACCGGACTGTTCGGCACAGATACGCAGTATTTT. The full variable domain, in which reference TRBV7-2 and TRBJ2-3 provide the parts outside the CDR3, is GAGVSQSPSNKVTEKGKDVELRCDPISGHTALYWYRQSLGQGLEFLIYFQGNSAPDKSGLPSDRFSAERTGGSVSTLTIQRTQQEDSAVYLCATGLFGTDTQYFGPGTRLTVL.

This clone was seen a single time. The chain is built from TRBV7-2 and TRBJ2-3, with TRBD2 matching 12 bases. Germline CDR1 and CDR2: SGHTA and FQGNSA. Unmatched junction bases numbered 5, after V lost 5 bases and J lost 5 bases. The CDR3 has 15 residues. The CDR3 is CASSLLAGGLDTQYF. The CDR3 bases are TGTGCCAGCAGCCTACTAGCGGGAGGATTAGATACGCAGTATTTT.

This chain uses TRBV15 with TRBJ1-1; D gene unclear. Germline CDR1 is LNHNV and CDR2 is YYDKDF (reference sequence). The CDR3 has 14 amino acids. With 0 bases removed from V and 7 bases from J, the gap between germline ends came to 12 bases. The CDR3 DNA reads TGTGCCACCAGCAGAGATCCTCCTGTCAGTGAAGCTTTCTTT. Translation gives CATSRDPPVSEAFF.

The rearrangement uses TRBV18 and TRBJ2-6; 9 nucleotides align to TRBD1. Germline V gene sequence: CDR1 KGHSH, CDR2 LQKENI. Trimming at V came to 1 base and at J to 1 base, leaving 5 bases not matched to a gene. There are 18 residues in the CDR3. In DNA, the CDR3 is TGTGCCAGCTCACCACGCTTGACAGGGGGTTCTGGGGCCAACGTCCTGACTTTC. Protein: CASSPRLTGGSGANVLTF. The complete variable domain, with remaining parts taken from reference TRBV18 and TRBJ2-6, reads NAGVMQNPRHLVRRRGQEARLRCSPMKGHSHVYWYRQLPEEGLKFMVYLQKENIIDESGMPKERFSAEFPKEGPSILRIQQVVRGDSAAYFCASSPRLTGGSGANVLTFGAGSRLTVL.

The V call is TRBV5-6, the J call TRBJ1-1; the D gene is possibly TRBD1 (5 bases). Trimming cost V 3 bases and J 11 bases, with 11 bases left between them. The CDR3 is 11 residues long. Germline CDR1 is SGHDT and CDR2 is YYEEEE. CDR3: CASSSSGTAFF. The CDR3 DNA sequence: TGTGCCAGCAGCTCGTCCGGGACGGCTTTCTTT.

The chain is built from TRBV5-6 and TRBJ1-3; no reliable D call. Per the germline V gene, CDR1 is SGHDT and CDR2 is YYEEEE. There are 16 residues in the CDR3. Trimming stripped 2 bases from V and 0 bases from J, with 12 bases between. The CDR3 DNA is TGTGCCAGCAGCTTCCGGGGTACATCCTCTGGAAACACCATATATTTT. This codes for CASSFRGTSSGNTIYF.

J is TRBJ2-3 and V is TRBV4-2, with 9 bases identical to TRBD2. After removal of 0 bases from V and 3 bases from J, the junction contained 10 bases not matched to a gene. This CDR3 comprises 18 residues. Germline lookup yields CDR1 LGHNA and CDR2 YNFKEQ. CDR3 in amino acids: CASSQDYRGLAGTDTQYF. DNA of the CDR3: TGTGCCAGCAGCCAAGATTATAGAGGGCTAGCGGGGACAGATACGCAGTATTTT.

The chain recombines TRBV7-3 with TRBJ2-3; D gene unclear. CDR3 length equals 15 residues. V dropped 0 bases and J dropped 5 bases, with 12 bases sitting between them. Germline V CDR1 and CDR2: SGHTA, FQGTGA. The DNA of the CDR3 is TGTGCCAGCAGCTTAACGAAGGCACCGGGAGATACGCAGTATTTT. It encodes CASSLTKAPGDTQYF.

This chain links TRBV5-6 with TRBJ1-2; 7 bases map to TRBD1. Germline-derived CDR1 and CDR2 are SGHDT and YYEEEE. Trimming took 3 bases from V and 8 from J; bases not matched to a gene: 16. CDR3 length: 16 amino acids. The CDR3, as DNA: TGTGCCAGCAGCTCCCAGGGGGGGCTGGGAGTGTGGGGCTACACCTTC. Its protein is CASSSQGGLGVWGYTF.

Here the CDR3 reads CASSPLSRQETQYF. In DNA, the CDR3 is TGTGCCAGCAGCCCATTGTCCCGTCAAGAGACCCAGTACTTC. The rearrangement joins TRBV11-3 to TRBJ2-5; D is unclear. The CDR3 has 14 amino acids. V lost 5 bases, J lost 2 bases, and 12 bases lay in between. Germline V gives CDR1 SGHNT, CDR2 YENEEA.